Following are 27 T cell receptor beta chains from one sample sequenced in a study of blood T cell repertoires in COVID-19. Produced via immunoSEQ multiplex PCR; TCRdb's table is partial and in-frame only. This sample has over 80,000 clones, with 75% to 85% found just once. The sequencing input was peripheral blood. All receptors derive from a woman between 70 and 85 years old with acute or convalescent COVID-19.

The rearrangement links TRBV6-5 to TRBJ1-1; D possibly corresponds to TRBD1 (6 bases). V was clipped by 8 bases and J by 3 bases, with 13 bases between them. CDR1 and CDR2 (germline): MNHEY, SVGAGI. The CDR3 runs 13 residues. CDR3 DNA: TGTGCCAGCGCTGAACAGGGATACACTGAAGCTTTCTTT. Translation: CASAEQGYTEAFF.

J is TRBJ1-5 and V is TRBV6-4; D may be TRBD1 (5 bases). The V end lost 0 bases, the J end lost 7 bases, and 13 bases lay between the germline ends. The CDR3 contains 15 residues. CDR1 is MRHNA, CDR2 SNTAGT, per germline. The DNA for the CDR3 is TGTGCCAGCAGTGACTCCGTCAGGGTGGGACAGCCCCAGCATTTT. It yields the protein CASSDSVRVGQPQHF.

A single count supports this clone. The gene calls are TRBV3-1 (or the pseudogene TRBV3-2) and TRBJ2-7, with D hard to call. The CDR3 is 13 amino acids. The V end was cut by 1 base, the J end by 7 bases, with 11 bases between. Per the germline V gene, CDR1 is LGHDT and CDR2 is YNNKEL (reference sequence). The CDR3 nucleotides read TGTGCCAGCAGCCAAGTTCCTAGAAGTGAGCAGTACTTC. Translating it yields CASSQVPRSEQYF.

Only a few counts were recorded for this clone. The chain joins TRBV7-2 to TRBJ2-3, with unresolved D. The germline V gene encodes CDR1 SGHTA and CDR2 FQGNSA. V lost 0 bases and J 4 bases, leaving 5 bases between the germline ends. This CDR3 contains 13 residues. This CDR3 is CASSLAAADTQYF. For the CDR3, the DNA is TGTGCCAGCAGCTTAGCGGCGGCAGATACGCAGTATTTT.

As regards this clone: The sample holds other DNA sequences that translate to the same CDR3. The J gene is TRBJ2-1, the V gene TRBV19, with D perhaps TRBD2 (6 bases). V dropped 6 bases and J dropped 1 base, with 7 bases sitting between them. Germline CDR1 and CDR2: LNHDA and SQIVND (reference sequence). This CDR3 is built from 13 residues. The CDR3 region has the DNA TGTGCCAGTAGCCGGGGGTCCTACAATGAGCAGTTCTTC. Translated: CASSRGSYNEQFF.

The rearrangement uses TRBV6-5 and TRBJ1-2, with 7 bases aligning to TRBD1. CDR3 size: 15 residues. Per the germline V gene, CDR1 is MNHEY and CDR2 is SVGAGI. V gave up 0 bases and J gave up 4 bases; unmatched junction bases: 5. In DNA form, the CDR3 reads TGTGCCAGCAGTTACTCCACAGGGGAGGTCTATGGCTACACCTTC. It specifies CASSYSTGEVYGYTF.

The chain employs TRBV11-2 and TRBJ1-5; D may be TRBD1 (5 bases). From germline, CDR1 is SGHAT and CDR2 FQNNGV. V lost 0 bases to trimming and J lost 5 bases, with 11 bases between them. This CDR3 comprises 15 residues. The CDR3 sequence is CASSLDPGGYQPQHF. The DNA of the CDR3 is TGTGCCAGCAGCTTAGATCCGGGGGGGTATCAGCCCCAGCATTTT.

The rearrangement joins TRBV4-3 to TRBJ1-2; D perhaps matches TRBD1 (5 bases). CDR1 and CDR2 from the germline V gene are LGHNA and YSLEER. CDR3 size: 16 residues. V lost 0 bases to trimming and J lost 1 base, with 12 bases between them. The CDR3 loop is CASSQETGYFNYGYTF. Here the CDR3 DNA reads TGCGCCAGCAGCCAAGAAACAGGCTATTTTAACTATGGCTACACCTTC.

V is TRBV28 and J is TRBJ1-1, with D possibly matching TRBD1 (5 bases). The CDR3 contains 16 residues. The V end lost 1 base, the J end lost 0 bases, and 12 bases lay between the germline ends. CDR1 and CDR2 (germline): MDHEN, SYDVKM. The CDR3 DNA reads TGTGCCAGCAGTTTATTTGCAGGGTCCATGAACACTGAAGCTTTCTTT. Protein product: CASSLFAGSMNTEAFF.

This clone was recorded a few times. CDR3: CASSQDEANPTQYF. As DNA, the CDR3 is TGTGCCAGCAGCCAAGATGAGGCTAACCCTACGCAGTATTTT. V and J are TRBV4-2 and TRBJ2-3; D unclear. The V gene's germline CDR1 is LGHNA and CDR2 YNFKEQ. V dropped 0 bases and J dropped 8 bases, with 12 bases sitting between them. This CDR3 has 14 residues.

This chain joins TRBV29-1 and TRBJ2-7, with 15 bases matching TRBD2. Germline values: CDR1 SQVTM, CDR2 ANQGSEA. The CDR3 consists of 15 residues. V lost 6 bases and J lost 6; bases outside the gene matches: 9. The CDR3 spells CSVRTSGRAGSEQYF. The CDR3 region has the DNA TGCAGCGTACGGACTAGCGGGAGGGCCGGTAGCGAGCAGTACTTC.

This clone has a single count. The chain has TRBV6-6 and TRBJ2-7, with D possibly being TRBD1 (6 bases). The CDR3 contains 13 residues. Germline V lookup: CDR1 MNHNY, CDR2 SVGAGI (reference sequence). V shed 5 bases and J shed 1 base, with 9 bases lying between them. The CDR3 loop reads CASSPDSSYEQYF. DNA for the CDR3: TGTGCCAGCAGTCCGGACAGTTCCTACGAGCAGTACTTC.

CDR3 loop: CASNGLIPETQYF. The CDR3 DNA reads TGTGCCAGCAATGGACTAATCCCGGAGACCCAGTACTTC. V is TRBV28 and J is TRBJ2-5, with D perhaps TRBD2 (6 bases). V dropped 7 bases and J dropped 5 bases, with 14 bases sitting between them. The CDR3 runs to 13 residues. The germline V gene encodes CDR1 MDHEN and CDR2 SYDVKM.

This sequence joins TRBV10-1 and TRBJ1-5; 11 nucleotides match TRBD1. J gave up 1 base and V 5 bases, and 4 bases lay outside the gene matches. CDR1 WNHNN and CDR2 SYGVQD come from the germline V gene (reference sequence). The CDR3 totals 16 residues. The CDR3: CASSRTGGQSNQPQHF. The CDR3 DNA follows: TGCGCCAGCAGTCGGACAGGGGGCCAGAGCAATCAGCCCCAGCATTTT.

The chain joins TRBV6-1 to TRBJ1-2, with D maybe TRBD1 (5 bases). The CDR3 is 12 amino acids. CDR1 and CDR2 (germline): MNHNS, SASEGT. V was cut by 8 bases and J by 4 bases, with 11 bases left in between. CDR3 DNA sequence: TGTGCCAGCGGTGGGGGGGGCTATGGCTACACCTTC. The encoded protein is CASGGGGYGYTF.

The chain combines TRBV5-4 with TRBJ2-2; D is ambiguous. Germline-derived CDR1 and CDR2 are SGHNT and YYREEE (reference sequence). Trimming left V 5 bases short and J 1 base short, with 3 bases between. The CDR3 totals 12 residues. The CDR3 spells CASSQNTGELFF. The CDR3 region has the DNA TGTGCCAGCAGTCAGAACACCGGGGAGCTGTTTTTT.

The CDR3 loop is CASKVLAAYEQYF. The DNA for the CDR3 is TGTGCCAGCAAGGTACTAGCGGCCTACGAGCAGTACTTC. The V gene is TRBV2, the J gene TRBJ2-7, with 8 positions matching TRBD2. Germline CDR1 reads SNHLY; CDR2 reads FYNNEI. The CDR3 is 13 residues long. V gave up 7 bases and J gave up 2 bases; unmatched junction bases: 4.

This chain links TRBV5-1 with TRBJ2-1, with D tentatively TRBD1 (5 bases). V lost 0 bases and J 9 bases, leaving 13 bases between the germline ends. The CDR3 is 14 amino acids. The germline V gene encodes CDR1 SGHRS and CDR2 YFSETQ. The CDR3 nucleotides are TGCGCCAGCAGCTTGGAGGCAGGGCTGGGTGAGCAGTTCTTC. Protein: CASSLEAGLGEQFF.

This clone was seen a single time. V is TRBV5-1 and J is TRBJ2-7; weak D call: TRBD1 (5 bases). Trimming removed 5 bases at V and 0 bases at J, with 15 bases between. The CDR3 contains 15 residues. CDR1 SGHRS and CDR2 YFSETQ come from the germline V gene. The CDR3 protein is CASRTQAHTSYEQYF. CDR3 bases: TGCGCCAGCAGGACACAGGCCCATACCTCCTACGAGCAGTACTTC.

V gene TRBV11-2 combines with J gene TRBJ1-6, with D possibly matching TRBD1 (5 bases). CDR3 length equals 13 residues. Germline-derived CDR1 and CDR2 are SGHAT and FQNNGV. V lost 5 bases, J lost 16 bases, and 18 bases lay in between. The CDR3 reads CASSPNGGRLLHF. In DNA, the CDR3 is TGTGCCAGCAGCCCTAACGGGGGACGCCTGCTCCACTTT.

This chain joins TRBV11-2 and TRBJ2-7; the match to TRBD2 covers 11 bases. J gave up 0 bases and V 5 bases, and 3 bases lay outside the gene matches. CDR3 length: 15 residues. CDR1 SGHAT and CDR2 FQNNGV come from the germline V gene. CDR3 region: CASSLAGGGSYEQYF. The CDR3 DNA reads as TGTGCCAGCAGCCTAGCGGGGGGCGGCTCCTACGAGCAGTACTTC. The whole variable domain, remainder taken from reference TRBV11-2 and TRBJ2-7, is EAGVAQSPRYKIIEKRQSVAFWCNPISGHATLYWYQQILGQGPKLLIQFQNNGVVDDSQLPKDRFSAERLKGVDSTLKIQPAKLEDSAVYLCASSLAGGGSYEQYFGPGTRLTVT.

This sequence joins TRBV5-4 and TRBJ2-3; D perhaps matches TRBD2 (6 bases). V was clipped by 1 base and J by 2 bases, with 14 bases between them. CDR3 length: 16 residues. Germline values: CDR1 SGHNT, CDR2 YYREEE (reference sequence). The CDR3 loop reads CASSLKTGRLTDTQYF. CDR3 nucleotide sequence: TGTGCCAGCAGCTTGAAGACCGGGAGACTCACAGATACGCAGTATTTT.

The rearrangement links TRBV11-3 to TRBJ2-2; weak D call: TRBD2 (5 bases). Looked up from germline, CDR1 is SGHNT and CDR2 is YENEEA. CDR3 length equals 12 residues. The V end was cut by 1 base, the J end by 13 bases, with 10 bases between. The CDR3 nucleotides are TGTGCCAGCAGCTTAGGGCTGGGGAGGCTGTTTTTT. As protein: CASSLGLGRLFF.

This sequence joins TRBV9 and TRBJ2-7; 12 bases line up with TRBD2. Germline CDR1 and CDR2: SGDLS and YYNGEE. This CDR3 has 16 residues. Losses at the gene ends were 0 bases for V and 3 bases for J; bases not matched to a gene: 4. The DNA of the CDR3 is TGTGCCAGCAGCGTAGGGACTAGCGGGATAGACTACGAGCAGTACTTC. Amino acid sequence: CASSVGTSGIDYEQYF.

CDR3 in amino acids: CASSSLTGGQETQYF. The CDR3 nucleotides are TGTGCCAGCAGCTCCCTGACAGGGGGACAAGAGACCCAGTACTTC. The chain joins TRBV7-9 to TRBJ2-5; 9 bases are a match to TRBD1. Germline assignment: CDR1 SEHNR and CDR2 FQNEAQ (reference sequence). V was pared by 4 bases and J by 2 bases, with 5 bases of the junction left unmatched. The CDR3 consists of 15 residues.

This chain uses TRBV19 with TRBJ2-2; weak D call: TRBD2 (5 bases). V lost 5 bases, J lost 5 bases, and 15 bases lay in between. CDR3 length: 15 amino acids. Germline CDR1 LNHDA, CDR2 SQIVND (reference sequence). This chain's CDR3 is CASSPEGLNTGELFF. DNA of the CDR3: TGTGCCAGTAGTCCCGAGGGCCTTAATACCGGGGAGCTGTTTTTT.

The chain uses TRBV6-5 and TRBJ1-5, with a weak D call TRBD1 (5 bases). This CDR3 has 16 residues. From germline, CDR1 is MNHEY and CDR2 SVGAGI. V lost 4 bases to trimming and J lost 7 bases, with 20 bases between them. The CDR3, as DNA: TGTGCCAGCAGTTTCGGGCCTCTCGGGGGTCGCCAGCCCCAGCATTTT. It encodes CASSFGPLGGRQPQHF.